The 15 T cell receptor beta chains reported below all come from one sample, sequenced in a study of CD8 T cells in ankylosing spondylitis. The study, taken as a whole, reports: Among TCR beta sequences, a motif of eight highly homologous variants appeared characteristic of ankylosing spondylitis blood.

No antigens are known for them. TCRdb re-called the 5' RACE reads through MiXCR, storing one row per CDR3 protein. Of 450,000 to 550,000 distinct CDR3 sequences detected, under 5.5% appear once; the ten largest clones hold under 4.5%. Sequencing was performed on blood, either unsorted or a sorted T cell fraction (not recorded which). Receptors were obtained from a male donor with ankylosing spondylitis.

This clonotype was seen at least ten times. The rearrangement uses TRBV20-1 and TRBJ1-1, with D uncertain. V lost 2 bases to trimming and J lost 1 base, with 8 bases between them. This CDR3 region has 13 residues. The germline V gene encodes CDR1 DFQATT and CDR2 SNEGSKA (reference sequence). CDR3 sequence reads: CSARRQTNTEAFF. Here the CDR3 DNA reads TGCAGTGCTAGACGTCAGACGAACACTGAAGCTTTCTTT.

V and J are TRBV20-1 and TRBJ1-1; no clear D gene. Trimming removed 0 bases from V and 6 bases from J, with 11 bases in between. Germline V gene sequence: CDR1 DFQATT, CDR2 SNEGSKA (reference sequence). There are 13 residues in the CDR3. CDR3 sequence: CSARDGGFAEAFF. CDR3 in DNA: TGCAGTGCTAGAGATGGAGGGTTCGCTGAAGCTTTCTTT.

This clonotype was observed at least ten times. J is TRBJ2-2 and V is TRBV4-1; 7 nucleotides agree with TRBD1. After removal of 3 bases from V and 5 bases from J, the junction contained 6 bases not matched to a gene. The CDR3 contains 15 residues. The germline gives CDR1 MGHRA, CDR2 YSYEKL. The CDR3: CASSQPGGRTGELFF. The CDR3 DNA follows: TGCGCCAGCAGCCAGCCAGGGGGTCGGACCGGGGAGCTGTTTTTT.

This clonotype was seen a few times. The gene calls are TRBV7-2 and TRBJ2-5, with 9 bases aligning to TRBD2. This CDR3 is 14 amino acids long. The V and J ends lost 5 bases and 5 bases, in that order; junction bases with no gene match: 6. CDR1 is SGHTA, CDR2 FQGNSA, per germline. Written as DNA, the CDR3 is TGTGCCAGCAGCGCGCGGGGGGGCCGTGAGACCCAGTACTTC. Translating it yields CASSARGGRETQYF.

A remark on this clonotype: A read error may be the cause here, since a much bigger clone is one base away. The CDR3, as DNA: TGCGCCAGCAGCCAAGATAGGTTGGGGTTAGAGACCCAGTACTTC. Its protein is CASSQDRLGLETQYF. V and J are TRBV4-3 and TRBJ2-5; D gene unclear. Germline V gene lookup returns CDR1 LGHNA and CDR2 YSLEER. The V end lost 0 bases, the J end lost 4 bases, and 12 bases lay between the germline ends. CDR3 length: 15 amino acids.

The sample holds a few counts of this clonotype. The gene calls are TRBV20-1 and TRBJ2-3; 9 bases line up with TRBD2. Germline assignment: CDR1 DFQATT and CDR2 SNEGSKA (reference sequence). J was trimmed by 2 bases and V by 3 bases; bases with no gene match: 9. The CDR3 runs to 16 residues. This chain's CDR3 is CSASKASGINTDTQYF. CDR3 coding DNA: TGCAGTGCTAGTAAAGCTAGCGGGATAAACACAGATACGCAGTATTTT.

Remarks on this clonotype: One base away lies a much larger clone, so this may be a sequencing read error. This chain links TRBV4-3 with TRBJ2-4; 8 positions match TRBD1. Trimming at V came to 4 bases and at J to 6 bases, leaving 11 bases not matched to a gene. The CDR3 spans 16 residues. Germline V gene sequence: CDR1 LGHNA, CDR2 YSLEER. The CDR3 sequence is CASSLEGRTGINIQYF. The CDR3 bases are TGCGCCAGCAGCCTTGAGGGTCGGACAGGGATAAACATTCAGTACTTC.

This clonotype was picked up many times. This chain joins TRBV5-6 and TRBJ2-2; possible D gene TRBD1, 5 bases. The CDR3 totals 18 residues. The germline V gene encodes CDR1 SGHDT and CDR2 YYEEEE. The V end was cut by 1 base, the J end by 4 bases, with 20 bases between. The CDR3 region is CASSLSWIRDRGTGELFF. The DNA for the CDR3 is TGTGCCAGCAGCTTGTCCTGGATCAGGGATCGTGGCACCGGGGAGCTGTTTTTT.

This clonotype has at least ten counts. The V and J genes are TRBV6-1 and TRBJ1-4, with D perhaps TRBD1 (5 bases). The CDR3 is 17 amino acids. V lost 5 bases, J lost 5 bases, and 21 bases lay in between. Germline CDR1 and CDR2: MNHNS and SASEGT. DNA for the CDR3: TGTGCCAGCAGTCCCAGGTTGAGGGGTGAACTAAATGAAAAACTGTTTTTT. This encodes CASSPRLRGELNEKLFF.

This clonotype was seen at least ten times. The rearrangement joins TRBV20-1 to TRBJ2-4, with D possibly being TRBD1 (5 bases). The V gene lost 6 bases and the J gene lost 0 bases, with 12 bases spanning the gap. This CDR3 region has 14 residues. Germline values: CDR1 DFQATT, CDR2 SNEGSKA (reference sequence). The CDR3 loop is CSARQTLAKNIQYF. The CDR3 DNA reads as TGCAGTGCCCGACAGACACTAGCCAAAAACATTCAGTACTTC.

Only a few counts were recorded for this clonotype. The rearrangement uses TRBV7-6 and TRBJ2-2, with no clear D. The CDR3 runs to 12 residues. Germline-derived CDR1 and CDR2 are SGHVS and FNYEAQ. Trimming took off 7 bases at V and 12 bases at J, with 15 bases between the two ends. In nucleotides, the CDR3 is TGTGCCAGCACCGCCGACCGCGGACAGCTGTTTTTT. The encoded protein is CASTADRGQLFF.

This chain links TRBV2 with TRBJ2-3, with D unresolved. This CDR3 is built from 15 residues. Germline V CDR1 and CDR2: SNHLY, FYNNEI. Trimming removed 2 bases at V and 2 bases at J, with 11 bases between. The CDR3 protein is CASSEFGSYTDTQYF. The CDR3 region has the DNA TGTGCCAGCAGTGAATTTGGCAGCTACACAGATACGCAGTATTTT.

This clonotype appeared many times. CDR3 in DNA: TGTGCCAGCAGTTTAGAGACAGGGCGACAAGAGACCCAGTACTTC. Translated, it gives CASSLETGRQETQYF. V gene TRBV28 combines with J gene TRBJ2-5, with 7 bases lining up with TRBD1. The germline V gene encodes CDR1 MDHEN and CDR2 SYDVKM. V trimming: 2 bases; J trimming: 2 bases; junction bases outside the gene matches: 5. There are 15 residues in the CDR3.

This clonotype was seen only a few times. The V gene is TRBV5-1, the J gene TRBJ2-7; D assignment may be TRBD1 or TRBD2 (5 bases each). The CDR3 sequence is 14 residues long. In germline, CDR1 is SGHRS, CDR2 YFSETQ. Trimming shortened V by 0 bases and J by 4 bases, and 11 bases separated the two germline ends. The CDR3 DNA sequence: TGCGCCAGCAGCTTGGGAGGGGATCAGTACGAGCAGTACTTC. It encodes CASSLGGDQYEQYF.

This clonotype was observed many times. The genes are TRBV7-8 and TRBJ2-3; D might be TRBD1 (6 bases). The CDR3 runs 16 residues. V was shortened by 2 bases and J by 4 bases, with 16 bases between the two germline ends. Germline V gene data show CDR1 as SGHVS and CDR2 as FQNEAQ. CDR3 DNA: TGTGCCAGCAGCTTACCGGGACATGAATTTTCAGATACGCAGTATTTT. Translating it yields CASSLPGHEFSDTQYF.